This T cell receptor beta chain was retrieved from a study of radiotherapy plus CTLA-4 blockade in lung cancer. At the level of the study: 15% to 20% of patients responded objectively, and 25% to 40% achieved disease control.

On this clone: Antigen: not known.

V trimming: 5 bases; J trimming: 5 bases; junction bases outside the gene matches: 11. CDR1 is LNHDA, CDR2 SQIVND, per germline (reference sequence). There are 16 residues in the CDR3. Measured with immunoSEQ multiplex PCR; TCRdb has only the in-frame clones, and not every one. The repertoire holds 45,000 to 55,000 clones, with 86% as singletons. Overall study results and limits: Radiotherapy plus ipilimumab was followed by expansion in blood of tumor-derived TCR clones.

The chain recombines TRBV19 with TRBJ1-2, with 10 nucleotides matching TRBD1. The sample consisted of peripheral blood, taken from a patient treated with radiotherapy plus ipilimumab. The sequence came from a human donor with non-small cell lung cancer that progressed on radiotherapy plus ipilimumab. Some clones in this sample may be carry-over from other donors' samples. CDR3 residues: CASSDGGQGNIYGYTF. The CDR3 DNA reads TGTGCCAGTAGTGACGGGGGACAGGGGAATATTTATGGCTACACCTTC.